The sample holds a few counts of the clone carrying this T cell receptor (beta chain). The antigen is not known. This CDR3 has 14 amino acids. Germline V gene data show CDR1 as DFQATT and CDR2 as SNEGSKA (reference sequence). V lost 0 bases, J lost 4 bases, and 11 bases lay in between. These data are taken from a study of T cells after yellow fever vaccination. Findings of the study overall: Repertoires sorted by FACS could include abundant clonotypes that are contaminants from the bulk population.

TCRdb re-analysed the 5' RACE reads in MiXCR, keeping a single row per CDR3 protein. The sample lists some 560,000 distinct CDR3 sequences, under 25% occurring once. The genes are TRBV20-1 and TRBJ2-3; D perhaps matches TRBD1 (6 bases). The material was PBMCs, obtained 15 days after the yellow fever booster vaccination. The clonotype originates from a man aged 25 to 40 who received the YFV17D yellow fever vaccine. The chain's CDR3 is CSARDGRGADTQYF. The CDR3 region has the DNA TGCAGTGCTAGAGATGGCAGGGGCGCAGATACGCAGTATTTT.